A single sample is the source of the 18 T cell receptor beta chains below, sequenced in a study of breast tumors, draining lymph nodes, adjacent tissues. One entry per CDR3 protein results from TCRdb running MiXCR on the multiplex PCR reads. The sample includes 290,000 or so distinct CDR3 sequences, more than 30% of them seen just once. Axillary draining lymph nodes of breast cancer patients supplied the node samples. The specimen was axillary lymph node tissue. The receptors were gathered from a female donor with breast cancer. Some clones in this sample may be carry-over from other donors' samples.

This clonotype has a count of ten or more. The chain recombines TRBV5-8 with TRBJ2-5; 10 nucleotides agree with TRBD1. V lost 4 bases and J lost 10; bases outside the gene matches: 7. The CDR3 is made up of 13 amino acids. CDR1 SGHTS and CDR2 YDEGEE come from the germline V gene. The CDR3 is CASSPGTGAVQYF. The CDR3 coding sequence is TGTGCCAGCAGCCCAGGGACAGGGGCTGTCCAGTACTTC. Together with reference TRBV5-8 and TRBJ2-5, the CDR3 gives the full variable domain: EAGVTQSPTHLIKTRGQQATLRCSPISGHTSVYWYQQALGLGLQFLLWYDEGEERNRGNFPPRFSGRQFPNYSSELNVNALELEDSALYLCASSPGTGAVQYFGPGTRLLVL.

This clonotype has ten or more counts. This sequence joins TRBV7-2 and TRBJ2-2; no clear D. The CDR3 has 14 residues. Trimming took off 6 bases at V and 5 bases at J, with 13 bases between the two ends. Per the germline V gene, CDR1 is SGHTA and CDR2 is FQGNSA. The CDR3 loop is CASSRQAKTGELFF. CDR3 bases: TGTGCCAGCAGTAGGCAGGCTAAAACCGGGGAGCTGTTTTTT.

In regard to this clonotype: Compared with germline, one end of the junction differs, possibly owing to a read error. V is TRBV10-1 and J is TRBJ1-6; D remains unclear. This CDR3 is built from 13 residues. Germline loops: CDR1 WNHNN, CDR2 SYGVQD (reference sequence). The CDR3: CAISEFGGSPLHF. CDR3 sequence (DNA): TGTGCCATCAGTGAATTCGGAGGATCACCCCTCCACTTT.

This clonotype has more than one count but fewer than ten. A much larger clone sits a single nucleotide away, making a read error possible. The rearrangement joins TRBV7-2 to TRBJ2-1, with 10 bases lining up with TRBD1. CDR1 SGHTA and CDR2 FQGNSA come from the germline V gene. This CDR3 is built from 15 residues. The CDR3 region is CASSAGGQGSNEQLF. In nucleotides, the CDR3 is TGTGCCAGCAGCGCAGGGGGACAGGGGAGCAATGAGCAGCTCTTC.

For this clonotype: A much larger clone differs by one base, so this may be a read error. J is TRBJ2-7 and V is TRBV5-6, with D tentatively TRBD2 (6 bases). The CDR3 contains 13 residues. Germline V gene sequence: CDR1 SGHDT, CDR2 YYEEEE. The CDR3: CASSSGRPYEHYF. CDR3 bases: TGTGCCAGCAGCTCGGGGAGGCCGTACGAGCATTACTTC.

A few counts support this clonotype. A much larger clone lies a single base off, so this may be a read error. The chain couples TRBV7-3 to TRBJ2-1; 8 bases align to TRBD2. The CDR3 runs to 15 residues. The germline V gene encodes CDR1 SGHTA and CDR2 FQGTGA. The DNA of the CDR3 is TGTGCCAGCAGCCCGCGCTTAGGGACTAGGAATGAGCAGCTCTTC. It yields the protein CASSPRLGTRNEQLF. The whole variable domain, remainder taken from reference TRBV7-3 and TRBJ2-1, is GAGVSQTPSNKVTEKGKYVELRCDPISGHTALYWYRQSLGQGPEFLIYFQGTGAADDSGLPNDRFFAVRPEGSVSTLKIQRTERGDSAVYLCASSPRLGTRNEQLFGPGTRLTVL.

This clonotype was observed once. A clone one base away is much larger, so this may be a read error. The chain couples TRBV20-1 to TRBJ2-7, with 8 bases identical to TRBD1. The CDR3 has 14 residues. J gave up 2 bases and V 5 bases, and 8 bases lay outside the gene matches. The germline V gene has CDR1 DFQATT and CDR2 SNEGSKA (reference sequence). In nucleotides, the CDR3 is TGCAGTGCTTGGTGGACAGGGCCAACCTACGAGCAGTACTTC. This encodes CSAWWTGPTYEQYF.

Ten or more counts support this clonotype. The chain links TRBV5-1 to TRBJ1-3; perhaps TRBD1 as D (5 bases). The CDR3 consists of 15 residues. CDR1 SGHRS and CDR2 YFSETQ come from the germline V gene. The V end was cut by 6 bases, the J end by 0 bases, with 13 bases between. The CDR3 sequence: CASKDDRTSGNTIYF. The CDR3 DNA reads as TGCGCCAGCAAGGACGACAGAACCTCTGGAAACACCATATATTTT.

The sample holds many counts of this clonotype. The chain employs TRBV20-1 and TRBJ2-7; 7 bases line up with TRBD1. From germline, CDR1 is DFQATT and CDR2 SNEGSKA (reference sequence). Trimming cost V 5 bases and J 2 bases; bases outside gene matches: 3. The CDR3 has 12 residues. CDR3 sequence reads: CSAWDSAYEQYF. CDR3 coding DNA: TGCAGTGCTTGGGACAGTGCCTACGAGCAGTACTTC.

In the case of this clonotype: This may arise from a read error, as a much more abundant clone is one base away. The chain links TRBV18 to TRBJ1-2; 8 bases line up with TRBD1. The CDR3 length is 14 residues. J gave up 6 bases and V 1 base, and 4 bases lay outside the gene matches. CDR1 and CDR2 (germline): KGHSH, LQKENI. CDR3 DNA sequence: TGTGCCAGCTCACCACTTCCAGGGGGCGATGGCTACACCTTC. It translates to CASSPLPGGDGYTF.

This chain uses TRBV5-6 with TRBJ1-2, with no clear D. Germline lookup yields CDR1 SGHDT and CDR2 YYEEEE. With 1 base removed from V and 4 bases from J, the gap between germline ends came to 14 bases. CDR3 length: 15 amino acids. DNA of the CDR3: TGTGCCAGCAGCTTGCTAGCCCCAGAGGTCTATGGCTACACCTTC. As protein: CASSLLAPEVYGYTF.

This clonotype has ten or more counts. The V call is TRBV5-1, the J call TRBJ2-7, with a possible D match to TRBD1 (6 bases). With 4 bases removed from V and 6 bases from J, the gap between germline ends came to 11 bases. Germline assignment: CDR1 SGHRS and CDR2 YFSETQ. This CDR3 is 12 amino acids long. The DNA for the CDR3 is TGCGCCAGCAGCACCAACAGGGTCGAGCAGTACTTC. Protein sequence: CASSTNRVEQYF. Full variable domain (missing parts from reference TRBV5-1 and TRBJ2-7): KAGVTQTPRYLIKTRGQQVTLSCSPISGHRSVSWYQQTPGQGLQFLFEYFSETQRNKGNFPGRFSGRQFSNSRSEMNVSTLELGDSALYLCASSTNRVEQYFGPGTRLTVT.

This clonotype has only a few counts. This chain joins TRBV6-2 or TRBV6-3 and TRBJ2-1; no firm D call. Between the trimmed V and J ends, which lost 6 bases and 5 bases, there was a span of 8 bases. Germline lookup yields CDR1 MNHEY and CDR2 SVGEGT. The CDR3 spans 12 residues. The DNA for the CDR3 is TGTGCCAGCAGCCCCCCCCACAATGAGCAGTTCTTC. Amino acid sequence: CASSPPHNEQFF.

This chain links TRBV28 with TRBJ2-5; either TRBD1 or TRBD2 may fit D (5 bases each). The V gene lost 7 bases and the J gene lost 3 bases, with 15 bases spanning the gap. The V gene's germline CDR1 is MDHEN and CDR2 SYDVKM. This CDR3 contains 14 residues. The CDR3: CASITGRREETQYF. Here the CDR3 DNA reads TGTGCCAGCATCACGGGGCGCCGGGAAGAGACCCAGTACTTC. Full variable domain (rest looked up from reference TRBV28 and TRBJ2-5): DVKVTQSSRYLVKRTGEKVFLECVQDMDHENMFWYRQDPGLGLRLIYFSYDVKMKEKGDIPEGYSVSREKKERFSLILESASTNQTSMYLCASITGRREETQYFGPGTRLLVL.

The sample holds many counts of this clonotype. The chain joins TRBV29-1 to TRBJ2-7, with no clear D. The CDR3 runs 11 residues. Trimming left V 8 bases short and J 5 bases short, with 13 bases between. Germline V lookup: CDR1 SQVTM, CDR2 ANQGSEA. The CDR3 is CSILSAHEQYF. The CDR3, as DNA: TGCAGCATCCTGAGTGCCCACGAGCAGTACTTC.

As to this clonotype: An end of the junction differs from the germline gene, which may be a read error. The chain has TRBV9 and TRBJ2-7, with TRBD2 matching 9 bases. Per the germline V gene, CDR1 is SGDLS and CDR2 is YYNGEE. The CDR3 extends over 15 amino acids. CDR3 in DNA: TGTGCCAGCAGCGTAGAAGGCGGGAGGGACTACGAGCCGTACTTC. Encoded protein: CASSVEGGRDYEPYF.

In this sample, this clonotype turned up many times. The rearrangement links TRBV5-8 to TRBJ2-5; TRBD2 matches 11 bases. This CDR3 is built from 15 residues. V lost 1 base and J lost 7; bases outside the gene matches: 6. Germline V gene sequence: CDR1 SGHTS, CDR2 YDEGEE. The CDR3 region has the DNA TGTGCCAGCAGCTTGAGCCTAGCGGGAGGAGGGACCCAGTACTTC. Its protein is CASSLSLAGGGTQYF.

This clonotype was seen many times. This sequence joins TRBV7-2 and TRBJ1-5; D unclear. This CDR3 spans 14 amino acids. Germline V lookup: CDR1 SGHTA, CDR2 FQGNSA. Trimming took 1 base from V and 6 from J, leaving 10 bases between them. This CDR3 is CASSLEPSGQPQHF. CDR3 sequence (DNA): TGTGCCAGCAGCTTAGAACCCAGCGGTCAGCCCCAGCATTTT.